This TCR beta chain was documented in a study of post-analysis software for immune sequencing data. General study findings and limits: Patients showed TRBV5-6, TRBV5-1 and TRBV20-1 among five TRBV segments more frequent than in controls.

Germline assignment: CDR1 MDHEN and CDR2 SYDVKM. The CDR3 consists of 14 residues. Trimming removed 3 bases from V and 2 bases from J, with 11 bases in between. Libraries were made from TCR beta cDNA, and they carried unique molecular identifiers. TCRdb independently ran MiXCR on the PCR reads; one entry per CDR3 protein. Among hundreds of thousands of distinct CDR3 sequences, 25% to 30% were seen once, and the ten largest hold roughly 0.54%. This clonotype was picked up a small number of times. Its antigen is unidentified. Sequenced input: blood. The receptor comes from a girl under 18 with multiple sclerosis. The rearrangement uses TRBV28 and TRBJ2-7; a weak D match, TRBD2 (5 bases). The chain's CDR3 is CASSFRLAPYEQYF. CDR3 bases: TGTGCCAGCAGTTTTCGGCTAGCCCCCTACGAGCAGTACTTC.